The rows below give T cell receptor beta chains drawn from one sample of a study of T-cell memory formation after mild COVID-19. One entry per CDR3 protein results from TCRdb running MiXCR on the 5' RACE reads. Here the sample spans roughly 450,000 distinct CDR3 sequences, approximately 18% being singletons. The sample taken for sequencing was PBMCs or a T cell subset sorted from them (not recorded which). These receptors all stem from an adult woman who had mild COVID-19 (a few samples of this study predate the infection). Cell type and time point are not known. Each CDR3 is given with its conserved first and last residue. The order of the fields is V gene, D gene, clone size, J gene, CDR3 DNA, CDR3 protein. D genes are given only for firm matches. Expanded clones get a size class; other rows say once, few or many, or leave the size out.

v_gene: TRBV24-1
d_gene: NA
abundance: NA
j_gene: TRBJ2-3
CDR3nt: TGTGCCACCAGTGACTCCGATGAGGTCCCTAGCACAGATACGCAGTATTTT
CDR3aa: CATSDSDEVPSTDTQYF

v_gene: TRBV12-3/TRBV12-4
d_gene: NA
abundance: many
j_gene: TRBJ2-7
CDR3nt: TGTGCCAGCAGTTTGGCGAGCAGTACCAACGAGCAGTACTTC
CDR3aa: CASSLASSTNEQYF

v_gene: TRBV4-1
d_gene: NA
abundance: NA
j_gene: TRBJ2-2
CDR3nt: TGCGCCAGCAGCCTGGAAACCCGCACCGGGGAGCTGTTTTTT
CDR3aa: CASSLETRTGELFF

v_gene: TRBV6-1
d_gene: NA
abundance: NA
j_gene: TRBJ1-1
CDR3nt: TGTGCCAGCAGTGGCCAGTTGGGTTGGGAAGCTTTCTTT
CDR3aa: CASSGQLGWEAFF

v_gene: TRBV30
d_gene: TRBD1
abundance: NA
j_gene: TRBJ2-7
CDR3nt: TGTGCCTGGAGTAGGGGACAGGTTACCTACGAGCAGTACTTC
CDR3aa: CAWSRGQVTYEQYF

v_gene: TRBV18
d_gene: TRBD2
abundance: few
j_gene: TRBJ2-5
CDR3nt: TGTGCCAGCTCACCAACAGCGGGAGTGGGCCAAGAGACCCAGTACTTC
CDR3aa: CASSPTAGVGQETQYF

v_gene: TRBV7-8
d_gene: TRBD2
abundance: few
j_gene: TRBJ2-7
CDR3nt: TGTGCCAGCAGCTTGGAGCGGGATACATCCTACGAGCAGTACTTC
CDR3aa: CASSLERDTSYEQYF

v_gene: TRBV6-5
d_gene: NA
abundance: few
j_gene: TRBJ2-3
CDR3nt: TGTGCCAGCAGTTACTCCGGGCCTGGGAGGAGCAGGGGAGATACGCAGTATTTT
CDR3aa: CASSYSGPGRSRGDTQYF

v_gene: TRBV12-3/TRBV12-4
d_gene: NA
abundance: many
j_gene: TRBJ1-5
CDR3nt: TGTGCCAGCAGTTTGGGGGTAGGCAATCAGCCCCAGCATTTT
CDR3aa: CASSLGVGNQPQHF

v_gene: TRBV10-3
d_gene: NA
abundance: few
j_gene: TRBJ1-4
CDR3nt: TGTGCCACCTCGGACAGTACAACTAATGAAAAACTGTTTTTT
CDR3aa: CATSDSTTNEKLFF

v_gene: TRBV10-2
d_gene: NA
abundance: NA
j_gene: TRBJ2-7
CDR3nt: TGCGCCAGCAGTGAGTCAGAGGCTAGCGTAAACTACGAGCAGTACTTC
CDR3aa: CASSESEASVNYEQYF

v_gene: TRBV12-3/TRBV12-4
d_gene: TRBD1
abundance: NA
j_gene: TRBJ2-5
CDR3nt: TGTGCCAGCAGTATACTCCGGGACAGCCAAGAGACCCAGTACTTC
CDR3aa: CASSILRDSQETQYF

v_gene: TRBV4-2
d_gene: TRBD2
abundance: NA
j_gene: TRBJ2-1
CDR3nt: TGTGCCAGCAGCCAGGAGATTAGCGGGAGCTCGTACAATGAGCAGTTCTTC
CDR3aa: CASSQEISGSSYNEQFF

v_gene: TRBV9
d_gene: NA
abundance: NA
j_gene: TRBJ2-7
CDR3nt: TGTGCCAGCAGCGTCGGGACAACCACCTCCTACGAGCAGTACTTC
CDR3aa: CASSVGTTTSYEQYF

v_gene: TRBV18
d_gene: TRBD2
abundance: NA
j_gene: TRBJ2-7
CDR3nt: TGTGCCAGCTCATTCCTGACTAGCGGGAGTCCCACCGAGCAGTACTTC
CDR3aa: CASSFLTSGSPTEQYF

v_gene: TRBV12-3/TRBV12-4
d_gene: NA
abundance: few
j_gene: TRBJ1-2
CDR3nt: TGTGCCAGCAGTTTGGGGGGGCGCTTTGACGGCTACACCTTC
CDR3aa: CASSLGGRFDGYTF

v_gene: TRBV25-1
d_gene: TRBD1
abundance: NA
j_gene: TRBJ1-2
CDR3nt: TGTGCCAGCACCGAACAGGGGGCGGAGGGCTACACCTTC
CDR3aa: CASTEQGAEGYTF

v_gene: TRBV12-3/TRBV12-4
d_gene: TRBD1
abundance: many
j_gene: TRBJ1-5
CDR3nt: TGTGCCAGCAGTTTACAGGGGGCAGGGCAGCCCCAGCATTTT
CDR3aa: CASSLQGAGQPQHF

v_gene: TRBV7-2
d_gene: TRBD1
abundance: NA
j_gene: TRBJ2-7
CDR3nt: TGTGCCAGCAGCTCCGGGACAGGGGGAAGTCGGGAGCAGTACTTC
CDR3aa: CASSSGTGGSREQYF

v_gene: TRBV6-2/TRBV6-3
d_gene: NA
abundance: NA
j_gene: TRBJ2-5
CDR3nt: TGTGCCATCTCCCGGGTTCCACACCAAGAGACCCAGTACTTC
CDR3aa: CAISRVPHQETQYF

v_gene: TRBV3-1
d_gene: NA
abundance: NA
j_gene: TRBJ2-3
CDR3nt: TGTGCCAGCAGCCAATCCGCAGATACGCAGTATTTT
CDR3aa: CASSQSADTQYF

v_gene: TRBV12-3/TRBV12-4
d_gene: NA
abundance: once
j_gene: TRBJ1-1
CDR3nt: TGTGCCAGCAGTTTAGGTTTGGGGACAGCTTTCTTT
CDR3aa: CASSLGLGTAFF